These T cell receptor beta chains were read from a single sample in a study of blood T cell repertoires in COVID-19. The data were produced by immunoSEQ multiplex PCR, yet TCRdb's version contains in-frame clones alone and is incomplete. The sample holds 120,000 or so clones, about 90% seen once. Sequencing was carried out using peripheral blood. The receptors were sampled from a human donor in a cohort sampled during active COVID-19. Both conserved end residues are part of each CDR3. Each record gives: clone size, D gene, J gene, V gene, CDR3 protein, CDR3 DNA. The D gene is left open where the match is weak. The size entry is marked missing in some rows and otherwise reads once, few, many or a size class.

>NA|NA|TRBJ1-1|TRBV4-1
CASSQDRVATEAFF
TGCGCCAGCAGCCAAGACAGGGTGGCAACTGAAGCTTTCTTT
>NA|NA|TRBJ1-1|TRBV7-6
CASSLLLGGTEAFF
TGTGCCAGCAGCCTCTTGCTGGGGGGCACTGAAGCTTTCTTT
>NA|TRBD2|TRBJ2-7|TRBV9
CASSVPRGETAEQYF
TGTGCCAGCAGCGTACCCCGGGGGGAAACGGCCGAGCAGTACTTC
>few|TRBD2|TRBJ2-2|TRBV14
CASSQPRGGPGELFF
TGTGCCAGCAGCCAACCCCGCGGGGGTCCCGGGGAGCTGTTTTTT
>once|TRBD1|TRBJ1-4|TRBV30
CAWGGQILNEKLFF
TGTGCCTGGGGGGGACAGATACTTAATGAAAAACTGTTTTTT
>NA|TRBD1|TRBJ1-1|TRBV5-1
CASSLEDQGAAFF
TGCGCCAGCAGCTTGGAGGACCAGGGGGCAGCTTTCTTT
>NA|TRBD2|TRBJ2-3|TRBV7-9
CASSLVGTSFQYF
TGTGCCAGCAGCTTAGTAGGGACTAGCTTTCAGTATTTT
>NA|TRBD1|TRBJ2-2|TRBV12-5
CASGLRQGVWTGELFF
TGTGCTAGTGGTTTGAGACAGGGCGTCTGGACCGGGGAGCTGTTTTTT
>NA|NA|TRBJ1-4|TRBV5-1
CASSLGQGSNEKLFF
TGCGCCAGCAGCTTGGGTCAGGGGTCTAATGAAAAACTGTTTTTT
>NA|NA|TRBJ2-7|TRBV15
CATSRDGAGADYEQYF
TGTGCCACCAGCAGAGATGGGGCGGGGGCGGACTACGAGCAGTACTTC
>NA|TRBD1|TRBJ1-2|TRBV5-1
CASSFTPGQGERGYTF
TGCGCCAGCAGCTTTACTCCGGGACAGGGCGAACGCGGCTACACCTTC
>NA|TRBD2|TRBJ2-3|TRBV7-2
CASSSGLAGGLLSTDTQYF
TGTGCCAGCAGCTCAGGACTAGCGGGGGGGCTACTGAGCACAGATACGCAGTATTTT
>NA|TRBD2|TRBJ2-5|TRBV7-2
CASSFAGLAGQETQYF
TGTGCCAGCAGCTTCGCCGGACTAGCGGGCCAAGAGACCCAGTACTTC
>once|NA|TRBJ1-4|TRBV12-3/TRBV12-4
CASSPQGGEKLFF
TGTGCCAGCAGTCCACAGGGTGGCGAAAAACTGTTTTTT
>NA|NA|TRBJ1-2|TRBV5-1
CASSLVRTVTNYGYTF
TGCGCCAGCAGCTTAGTTAGGACAGTGACTAACTATGGCTACACCTTC
>NA|NA|TRBJ2-1|TRBV5-1
CASSLGPTGTGGNEQFF
TGCGCCAGCAGCTTGGGGCCGACCGGGACTGGAGGCAATGAGCAGTTCTTC
>NA|NA|TRBJ1-6|TRBV27
CASSTQGSPLHF
TGTGCCAGCAGTACCCAGGGGTCACCCCTCCACTTT
>NA|TRBD1|TRBJ1-1|TRBV4-1
CASSHPGQDRKAFF
TGCGCCAGCAGCCACCCCGGACAGGACCGCAAAGCTTTCTTT
>NA|TRBD1|TRBJ2-1|TRBV11-2
CASSQDRASGEQFF
TGTGCCAGCAGCCAGGACAGGGCCTCGGGGGAGCAGTTCTTC
>many|NA|TRBJ2-7|TRBV5-4
CASSLGGPYEQYF
TGTGCCAGCAGCTTAGGAGGGCCCTACGAGCAGTACTTC
>NA|NA|TRBJ1-1|TRBV6-4
CASSGLGGNTEAFF
TGTGCCAGCAGTGGCCTCGGGGGGAACACTGAAGCTTTCTTT
>once|NA|TRBJ1-5|TRBV21-1
CASSKENLQALNQPQHF
TGTGCCAGCAGCAAAGAAAATTTGCAGGCCCTAAATCAGCCCCAGCATTTT
>NA|TRBD2|TRBJ2-3|TRBV3-1/TRBV3-2
CASSLGLAGGLDTQYF
TGTGCCAGCAGCCTGGGACTAGCGGGAGGGCTAGATACGCAGTATTTT
>NA|TRBD1|TRBJ2-7|TRBV11-3
CASSLVGQGAYEQYF
TGTGCCAGCAGCTTAGTAGGGCAGGGGGCCTACGAGCAGTACTTC
>NA|TRBD1|TRBJ1-1|TRBV5-4
CASTQGQLNTEAFF
TGTGCCAGCACCCAGGGACAGCTGAACACTGAAGCTTTCTTT
>NA|TRBD1|TRBJ1-2|TRBV6-5
CASSYSGRGDGYGYTF
TGTGCCAGCAGTTACTCGGGCAGGGGGGACGGCTATGGCTACACCTTC
>NA|NA|TRBJ2-2|TRBV28
CALAGTSNTGELFF
TGTGCTCTGGCAGGGACATCGAACACCGGGGAGCTGTTTTTT
>NA|TRBD2|TRBJ2-3|TRBV18
CASSPLPAGGAGDTQYF
TGTGCCAGCTCACCCCTTCCTGCGGGAGGAGCTGGGGATACGCAGTATTTT
>NA|NA|TRBJ1-4|TRBV30
CAWRTTANEKLFF
TGTGCCTGGAGAACGACAGCTAATGAAAAACTGTTTTTT
>NA|TRBD2|TRBJ2-5|TRBV9
CASSAEGGAPGGKTQYF
TGTGCCAGCAGCGCCGAAGGAGGGGCACCGGGGGGGAAGACCCAGTACTTC
>NA|TRBD1|TRBJ2-2|TRBV28
CASSQDRGTGELFF
TGTGCCAGCAGCCAAGACAGGGGCACCGGGGAGCTGTTTTTT
>NA|NA|TRBJ2-3|TRBV28
CASSFRTSTDTQYF
TGTGCCAGCAGTTTCCGAACTAGCACAGATACGCAGTATTTT
>NA|NA|TRBJ1-5|TRBV2
CASSPRRVLSNQPQHF
TGTGCCAGCAGTCCCCGGAGGGTACTTAGCAATCAGCCCCAGCATTTT
>NA|TRBD2|TRBJ2-7|TRBV18
CASSPALAGAEQYF
TGTGCCAGCTCACCGGCCCTAGCGGGAGCCGAGCAGTACTTC
>NA|TRBD1|TRBJ1-2|TRBV19
CASSLRQGHYGYTF
TGTGCCAGTAGTTTAAGACAGGGCCACTATGGCTACACCTTC
>NA|NA|TRBJ2-7|TRBV5-1
CASRGQGPYEQYF
TGCGCCAGCAGGGGCCAGGGTCCCTACGAGCAGTACTTC
>NA|NA|TRBJ2-1|TRBV30
CAWTRLGPEKQFF
TGTGCCTGGACTAGATTGGGGCCCGAGAAGCAGTTCTTC
>NA|NA|TRBJ2-1|TRBV28
CASSLELGGEQFF
TGTGCCAGCAGTTTAGAGCTAGGCGGTGAGCAGTTCTTC
>NA|TRBD1|TRBJ2-7|TRBV29-1
CSVLGQAYEQYF
TGCAGCGTTTTGGGACAGGCTTACGAGCAGTACTTC
>NA|TRBD2|TRBJ2-1|TRBV24-1
CATSSGTTSGNEQFF
TGTGCCACCAGTAGCGGGACCACCTCTGGGAATGAGCAGTTCTTC
>NA|TRBD1|TRBJ1-2|TRBV3-1/TRBV3-2
CASSHRQGNGYTF
TGTGCCAGCAGCCACCGACAGGGAAATGGCTACACCTTC
>NA|NA|TRBJ2-3|TRBV20-1
CSARQADTQYF
TGCAGTGCGAGACAGGCAGATACGCAGTATTTT
>NA|TRBD1|TRBJ2-2|TRBV12-5
CASGQGDRDTGELFF
TGTGCTAGTGGACAGGGGGACAGGGACACCGGGGAGCTGTTTTTT
>NA|NA|TRBJ1-2|TRBV6-2/TRBV6-3
CASSGDMPTTYGYTF
TGTGCCAGCAGTGGGGACATGCCCACCACCTATGGCTACACCTTC
>NA|TRBD2|TRBJ2-3|TRBV20-1
CSASGIRGAGADTQYF
TGCAGTGCTAGTGGGATTCGCGGGGCGGGAGCAGATACGCAGTATTTT
>NA|TRBD1|TRBJ2-5|TRBV7-8
CASSLDREETQYF
TGTGCCAGCAGCCTAGACAGGGAAGAGACCCAGTACTTC
>NA|NA|TRBJ2-3|TRBV5-1
CACDSGGAEDTQYF
TGCGCTTGCGACTCTGGGGGGGCAGAGGATACGCAGTATTTT
>NA|TRBD1|TRBJ2-7|TRBV11-3
CASSWDSSYEQYF
TGTGCCAGCAGCTGGGACAGCTCCTACGAGCAGTACTTC
>NA|TRBD1|TRBJ1-3|TRBV28
CASIPPGTDRNTIYF
TGTGCCAGCATCCCTCCAGGGACAGACAGAAACACCATATATTTT
>few|TRBD2|TRBJ2-1|TRBV7-3
CASSPQGLSRNEQFF
TGTGCCAGCAGCCCGCAGGGACTATCTCGCAATGAGCAGTTCTTC
>NA|TRBD1|TRBJ1-2|TRBV7-2
CASSLAGGYYGYTF
TGTGCCAGCAGCTTAGCAGGGGGCTATTATGGCTACACCTTC
>NA|TRBD2|TRBJ2-3|TRBV10-3
CAISEERGSTDTQYF
TGTGCCATCAGTGAGGAGCGGGGGAGCACAGATACGCAGTATTTT
>NA|TRBD1|TRBJ1-3|TRBV6-6
CASSQGQGSGNTIYF
TGTGCCAGCAGCCAAGGACAGGGTTCTGGAAACACCATATATTTT
>few|TRBD1|TRBJ2-2|TRBV3-1/TRBV3-2
CASAGQGPAGELFF
TGTGCCAGCGCGGGACAGGGACCTGCGGGGGAGCTGTTTTTT
>once|TRBD1|TRBJ2-6|TRBV24-1
CAAGTGGSGANVLTF
TGTGCCGCGGGGACAGGGGGCTCTGGGGCCAACGTCCTGACTTTC
>few|NA|TRBJ2-7|TRBV15
CATSRGQRLSYEQYF
TGTGCCACCAGCAGAGGACAGCGCCTCTCCTACGAGCAGTACTTC
>NA|NA|TRBJ1-1|TRBV19
CASTSWGLNTEAFF
TGTGCCAGTACCTCGTGGGGGCTGAACACTGAAGCTTTCTTT
>NA|TRBD1|TRBJ2-1|TRBV28
CACFRLRQGGNEQFF
TGTGCCTGCTTCCGACTTAGACAGGGCGGCAATGAGCAGTTCTTC
>NA|TRBD2|TRBJ2-7|TRBV11-2
CASSLVSSGGSYEQYF
TGTGCCAGCAGCTTGGTTTCTAGCGGAGGGTCCTACGAGCAGTACTTC